This T cell receptor (beta chain) came from a study of control samples from healthy donors and cancer patients. Sequencing used immunoSEQ multiplex PCR; TCRdb keeps in-frame clones, though not all of them. The table has around 130,000 clones, about nine tenths seen once. V was trimmed by 7 bases and J by 4 bases, leaving 16 bases between them. Germline CDR1 reads LNHNV; CDR2 reads YYDKDF (reference sequence). The CDR3 totals 14 residues. This clone was recorded once. This receptor was obtained from a man aged 50-59 years with head and neck cancer. The genes are TRBV15 and TRBJ1-1; possibly TRBD1 for D (6 bases). The sequenced sample consisted of PBMCs. The CDR3 loop is CATNRGGGPTEAFF. The CDR3 coding sequence is TGTGCCACCAACCGCGGGGGGGGGCCCACTGAAGCTTTCTTT. The full variable domain, with the rest looked up from reference TRBV15 and TRBJ1-1, is DAMVIQNPRYQVTQFGKPVTLSCSQTLNHNVMYWYQQKSSQAPKLLFHYYDKDFNNEADTPDNFQSRRPNTSFCFLDIRSPGLGDTAMYLCATNRGGGPTEAFFGQGTRLTVV.